This is a list of T cell receptor beta chains from one sample in a study of shared clonotypes between healthy human individuals. Generated by immunoSEQ multiplex PCR, the TCRdb table keeps only in-frame clones and is missing some. The data contain 2 million to 3 million clones, under 95% of them singletons. The material sequenced was naive CD4+ T cells from PBMCs. These receptors all come from a young man in good health. Some clones in this sample may be carry-over from other donors' samples. Both conserved end residues are part of each CDR3. The order of the fields is V gene, J gene, D gene, clone size, CDR3 protein, CDR3 DNA. A D gene is named only where the DNA matches it firmly. The size entry is marked missing in some rows and otherwise reads once, few, many or a size class.

TRBV28	TRBJ2-3	NA	NA	CASSLGGGRADTQYF	TGTGCCAGCAGTTTGGGAGGGGGCCGTGCAGATACGCAGTATTTT
TRBV28	TRBJ2-1	TRBD2	NA	CASSSLGLAANEQFF	TGTGCCAGCAGTTCCTTGGGTCTAGCGGCCAATGAGCAGTTCTTC
TRBV10-3	TRBJ2-1	TRBD2	once	CAISEGLADPNEQFF	TGTGCCATCAGTGAAGGACTAGCGGATCCTAATGAGCAGTTCTTC
TRBV4-2	TRBJ1-4	NA	NA	CASSQAGGGLNEKLFF	TGTGCCAGCAGCCAAGCGGGAGGAGGGCTTAATGAAAAACTGTTTTTT
TRBV19	TRBJ1-1	NA	NA	CATSDRGRVATEAFF	TGTGCCACCTCCGACCGGGGCAGGGTTGCCACTGAAGCTTTCTTT
TRBV5-1	TRBJ1-5	NA	NA	CASSTQGGDQPQHF	TGCGCCAGCAGCACCCAGGGTGGGGATCAGCCCCAGCATTTT
TRBV12-2	TRBJ2-7	NA	NA	CASRLGYLLTYEQYF	TGTGCAAGTCGCTTAGGCTATCTTTTGACCTACGAGCAGTACTTC
TRBV10-3	TRBJ1-2	TRBD1	NA	CAISSQGVHYGYTF	TGTGCCATCAGCAGTCAGGGGGTTCACTATGGCTACACCTTC
TRBV5-4	TRBJ2-7	TRBD1	NA	CASSLVLTGGFYEQYF	TGTGCCAGCAGCTTGGTGTTGACAGGGGGCTTCTACGAGCAGTACTTC
TRBV9	TRBJ1-1	TRBD1	NA	CASSAHRGETEAFF	TGTGCCAGCAGCGCCCACAGGGGGGAGACTGAAGCTTTCTTT
TRBV28	TRBJ1-5	TRBD1	NA	CASRLGQPNQPQHF	TGTGCCAGCAGGCTGGGACAGCCCAATCAGCCCCAGCATTTT
TRBV19	TRBJ2-5	TRBD1	NA	CASSIGGTGYQETQYF	TGTGCCAGTAGTATAGGAGGGACAGGCTATCAAGAGACCCAGTACTTC
TRBV2	TRBJ1-5	NA	NA	CASSGVENQPQHF	TGTGCCAGCAGTGGGGTGGAAAATCAGCCCCAGCATTTT
TRBV19	TRBJ1-2	TRBD1	NA	CASSRDRGNYGYTF	TGTGCCAGTAGTCGGGACAGGGGGAACTATGGCTACACCTTC
TRBV18	TRBJ2-2	NA	few	CASSLTRKVPGELFF	TGTGCCAGCTCACTAACCCGGAAGGTTCCCGGGGAGCTGTTTTTT
TRBV28	TRBJ2-5	NA	NA	CASSSRGGMETQYF	TGTGCCAGCAGTTCCCGGGGAGGAATGGAGACCCAGTACTTC
TRBV5-1	TRBJ2-7	NA	once	CASSGGRGYEQYF	TGCGCCAGCAGCGGCGGACGGGGCTACGAGCAGTACTTC
TRBV18	TRBJ2-7	NA	NA	CASSKDAGYEQYF	TGTGCCAGCTCAAAGGATGCGGGCTACGAGCAGTACTTC
TRBV2	TRBJ1-1	TRBD1	few	CASRVLMTGVTEAFF	TGTGCCAGCAGGGTACTTATGACAGGGGTAACTGAAGCTTTCTTT
TRBV6-5	TRBJ2-1	TRBD2	NA	CASSRGTSGYNEQFF	TGTGCCAGCAGTCGGGGGACTAGCGGGTACAATGAGCAGTTCTTC
TRBV5-5	TRBJ2-7	TRBD1	NA	CASSWGQYEQYF	TGTGCCAGCAGCTGGGGACAGTACGAGCAGTACTTC
TRBV4-1	TRBJ2-7	TRBD1	NA	CASSRGQGVYSYEQYF	TGCGCCAGCAGCCGAGGACAGGGGGTCTACTCCTACGAGCAGTACTTC
TRBV30	TRBJ1-3	NA	NA	CAWSVLSGNTIYF	TGTGCCTGGAGTGTACTTTCTGGAAACACCATATATTTT
TRBV28	TRBJ2-3	NA	NA	CASSFLPGAVTDTQYF	TGTGCCAGCAGTTTCTTACCGGGGGCGGTGACAGATACGCAGTATTTT
TRBV20-1	TRBJ2-7	NA	NA	CSARDKDEQYF	TGCAGTGCTAGAGATAAGGACGAGCAGTACTTC
TRBV19	TRBJ1-2	TRBD1	NA	CASSNQQRTGNYGYTF	TGTGCCAGTAGTAACCAACAGCGGACAGGGAACTATGGCTACACCTTC
TRBV28	TRBJ2-2	TRBD2	NA	CASTGLAGFGTTGELFF	TGTGCCAGCACGGGACTAGCGGGATTTGGCACCACCGGGGAGCTGTTTTTT
TRBV5-1	TRBJ1-4	TRBD1	NA	CASSPGQGGEKLFF	TGCGCCAGCAGCCCGGGACAGGGAGGAGAAAAACTGTTTTTT
TRBV28	TRBJ1-2	NA	NA	CAIPTGTFPYGYTF	TGTGCGATCCCCACCGGGACCTTCCCCTATGGCTACACCTTC
TRBV5-5	TRBJ1-1	NA	NA	CASSSRQITNTEAFF	TGTGCCAGCAGCTCCCGACAGATTACGAACACTGAAGCTTTCTTT
TRBV7-2	TRBJ2-1	TRBD2	NA	CASSLGLAGVNEQFF	TGTGCCAGCAGCTTAGGACTAGCGGGAGTAAATGAGCAGTTCTTC
TRBV27	TRBJ2-6	NA	NA	CASSLLAVLSGANVLTF	TGTGCCAGCAGTTTATTGGCAGTCCTTTCTGGGGCCAACGTCCTGACTTTC
TRBV27	TRBJ1-4	NA	NA	CASSTTGGKLFF	TGTGCCAGCAGTACAACGGGGGGAAAACTGTTTTTT
TRBV30	TRBJ2-5	NA	NA	CAWSKSTSLQETQYF	TGTGCCTGGAGTAAGTCTACCAGTTTACAAGAGACCCAGTACTTC
TRBV11-3	TRBJ2-7	TRBD1	NA	CASSLGGTGIYEQYF	TGTGCCAGCAGCTTAGGAGGGACAGGGATTTACGAGCAGTACTTC
TRBV11-2	TRBJ2-7	NA	NA	CASSFQGWQQYF	TGTGCCAGCAGCTTCCAGGGTTGGCAGCAGTACTTC
TRBV6-5	TRBJ1-1	NA	NA	CASRPSGNTEAFF	TGTGCCAGCAGGCCTTCCGGGAACACTGAAGCTTTCTTT
TRBV6-1	TRBJ1-1	NA	NA	CASSREVGNTEAFF	TGTGCCAGCAGCAGGGAAGTAGGGAACACTGAAGCTTTCTTT
TRBV2	TRBJ1-1	NA	NA	CASSATGGPTAEAFF	TGTGCCAGCAGCGCGACGGGGGGGCCTACCGCTGAAGCTTTCTTT
TRBV7-2	TRBJ1-5	NA	NA	CASGGWNQPQHF	TGTGCCAGCGGTGGTTGGAATCAGCCCCAGCATTTT
TRBV7-3	TRBJ2-1	TRBD1	NA	CASSDGTGAYNEQFF	TGTGCCAGCAGCGACGGAACAGGGGCCTACAATGAGCAGTTCTTC
TRBV18	TRBJ2-7	TRBD2	NA	CASRKSGVSSYEQYF	TGTGCCAGCCGAAAGAGCGGGGTTAGCTCCTACGAGCAGTACTTC
TRBV11-3	TRBJ2-1	NA	NA	CTSSLLSQGEQFF	TGTACCAGCAGCCTACTTTCCCAGGGCGAGCAGTTCTTC
TRBV2	TRBJ1-2	TRBD1	NA	CASSPGTGRPNYGYTF	TGTGCCAGCAGCCCCGGGACAGGGCGCCCTAACTATGGCTACACCTTC
TRBV28	TRBJ2-1	TRBD2	NA	CASSLEGLPTYNEQFF	TGTGCCAGCAGTTTAGAGGGACTACCTACCTACAATGAGCAGTTCTTC
TRBV7-2	TRBJ1-2	TRBD1	NA	CASSLARETGTNYGYTF	TGTGCCAGCAGCTTAGCGCGGGAGACAGGGACCAACTATGGCTACACCTTC
TRBV28	TRBJ1-4	NA	NA	CASLGEKLFF	TGTGCCAGCCTGGGCGAAAAACTGTTTTTT
TRBV28	TRBJ2-1	NA	NA	CASSLGLTVYNEQFF	TGTGCCAGCAGTTTAGGACTAACCGTCTACAATGAGCAGTTCTTC
TRBV18	TRBJ1-2	NA	once	CASSAENYGYTF	TGTGCCAGCTCGGCAGAGAACTATGGCTACACCTTC
TRBV6-1	TRBJ2-7	TRBD2	NA	CASSLAAYEQYF	TGTGCCAGCTCCCTAGCGGCGTACGAGCAGTACTTC
TRBV19	TRBJ2-2	TRBD2	NA	CASSIFAGDTGELFF	TGTGCCAGTAGTATCTTTGCGGGGGACACCGGGGAGCTGTTTTTT
TRBV29-1	TRBJ1-5	TRBD1	once	CSVATGGYQPQHF	TGCAGCGTGGCGACAGGGGGGTATCAGCCCCAGCATTTT
TRBV10-2	TRBJ2-7	NA	NA	CASSENPRSGEQYF	TGCGCCAGCAGTGAGAACCCCCGGTCCGGCGAGCAGTACTTC